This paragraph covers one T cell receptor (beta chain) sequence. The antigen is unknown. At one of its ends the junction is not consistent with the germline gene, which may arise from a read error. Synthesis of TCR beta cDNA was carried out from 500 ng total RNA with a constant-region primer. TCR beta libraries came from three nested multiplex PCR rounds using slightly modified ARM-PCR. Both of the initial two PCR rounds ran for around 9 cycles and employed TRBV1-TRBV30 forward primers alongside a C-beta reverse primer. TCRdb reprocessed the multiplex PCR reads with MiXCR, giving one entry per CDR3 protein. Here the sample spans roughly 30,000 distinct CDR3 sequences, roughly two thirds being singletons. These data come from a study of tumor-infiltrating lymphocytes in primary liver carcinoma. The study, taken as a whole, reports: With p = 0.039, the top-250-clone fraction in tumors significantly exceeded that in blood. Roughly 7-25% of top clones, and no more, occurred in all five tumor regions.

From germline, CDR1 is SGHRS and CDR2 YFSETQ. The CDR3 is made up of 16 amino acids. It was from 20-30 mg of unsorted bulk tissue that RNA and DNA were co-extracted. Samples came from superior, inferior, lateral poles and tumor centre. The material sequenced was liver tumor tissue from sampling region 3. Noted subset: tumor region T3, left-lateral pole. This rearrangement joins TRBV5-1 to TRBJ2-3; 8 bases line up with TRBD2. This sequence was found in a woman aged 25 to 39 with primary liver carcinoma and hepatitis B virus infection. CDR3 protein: CPSSTVQAGGADMQYF. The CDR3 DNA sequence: TGCCCCAGCAGCACCGTCCAGGCGGGAGGCGCAGATATGCAGTATTTT.